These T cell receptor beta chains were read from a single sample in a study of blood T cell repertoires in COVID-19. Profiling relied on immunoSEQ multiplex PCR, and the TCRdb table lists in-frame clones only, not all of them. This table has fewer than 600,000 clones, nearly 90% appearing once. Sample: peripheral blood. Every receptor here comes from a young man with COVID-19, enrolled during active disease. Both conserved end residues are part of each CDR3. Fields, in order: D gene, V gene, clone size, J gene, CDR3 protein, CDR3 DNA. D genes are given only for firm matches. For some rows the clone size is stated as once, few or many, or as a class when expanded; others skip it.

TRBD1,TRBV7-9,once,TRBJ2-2,CASSRGKGAPGELFF,TGTGCCAGCAGCCGAGGAAAGGGGGCCCCCGGGGAGCTGTTTTTT
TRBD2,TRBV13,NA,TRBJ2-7,CASSLGRFRTRVDNEQYF,TGTGCCAGCAGCTTAGGCCGGTTCAGGACTAGGGTTGACAACGAGCAGTACTTC
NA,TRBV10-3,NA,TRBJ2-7,CAISESQREQYF,TGTGCCATCAGTGAGTCCCAGCGCGAGCAGTACTTC
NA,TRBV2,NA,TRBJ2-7,CASSESLLERPYEEQYF,TGTGCCAGCAGTGAATCCCTCTTAGAGAGGCCTTACGAGGAGCAGTACTTC
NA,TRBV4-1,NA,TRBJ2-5,CASSQDTGLGSQETQYF,TGCGCCAGCAGCCAAGATACAGGGTTGGGGTCCCAAGAGACCCAGTACTTC
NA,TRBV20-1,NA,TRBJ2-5,CSAPQETQYF,TGCAGTGCTCCTCAAGAGACCCAGTACTTC
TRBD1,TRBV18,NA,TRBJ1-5,CASSLGQASNQPQHF,TGTGCCAGCTCACTCGGACAGGCTAGCAATCAGCCCCAGCATTTT
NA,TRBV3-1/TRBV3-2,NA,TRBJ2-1,CASSQEGRDNEQFF,TGTGCCAGCAGCCAAGAAGGGAGAGACAATGAGCAGTTCTTC
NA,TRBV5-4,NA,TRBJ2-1,CASSFRQGGDEQFF,TGTGCCAGCAGCTTTAGACAGGGAGGCGATGAGCAGTTCTTC
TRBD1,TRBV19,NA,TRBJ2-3,CASSRGTGKDTQYF,TGTGCCAGTAGTCGGGGGACAGGGAAAGATACGCAGTATTTT
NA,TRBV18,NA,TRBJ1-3,CASSTSRGSGNTIYF,TGTGCCAGCTCAACGAGTCGGGGATCTGGAAACACCATATATTTT
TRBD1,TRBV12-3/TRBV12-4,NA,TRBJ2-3,CASSFGDRDTQYF,TGTGCCAGCAGTTTTGGGGACAGAGATACGCAGTATTTT
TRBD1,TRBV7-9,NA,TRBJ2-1,CASSFHRGQGYNEQFF,TGTGCCAGCAGCTTTCACAGGGGTCAGGGGTACAATGAGCAGTTCTTC
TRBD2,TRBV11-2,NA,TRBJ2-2,CASSPSGRASVGELFF,TGTGCCAGCAGCCCTAGCGGGAGGGCCTCGGTCGGGGAGCTGTTTTTT
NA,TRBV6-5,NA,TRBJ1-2,CASRRDGGSYGYTF,TGTGCCAGCAGACGGGACGGAGGGTCCTATGGCTACACCTTC
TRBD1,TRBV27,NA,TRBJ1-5,CASRPGTGGQPQHF,TGTGCCAGCAGACCAGGGACAGGGGGCCAGCCCCAGCATTTT
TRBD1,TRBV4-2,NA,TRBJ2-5,CASSQGSRDRGEETQYF,TGTGCCAGCAGCCAAGGCTCCCGGGACAGGGGGGAAGAGACCCAGTACTTC
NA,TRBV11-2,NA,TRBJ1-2,CASSLVSGSNYGYTF,TGTGCCAGCAGCTTAGTATCGGGGTCGAACTATGGCTACACCTTC
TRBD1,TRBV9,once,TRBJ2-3,CASGDRAGDTQYF,TGTGCCAGCGGGGACAGGGCCGGAGATACGCAGTATTTT
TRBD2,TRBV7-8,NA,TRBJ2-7,CASSLISGVGYEQYF,TGTGCCAGCAGCTTGATTAGCGGGGTGGGCTACGAGCAGTACTTC
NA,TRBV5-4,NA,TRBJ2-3,CASSLGLSSGDTQYF,TGTGCCAGCAGCTTGGGGCTCTCCTCGGGGGATACGCAGTATTTT
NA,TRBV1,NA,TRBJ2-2,CTSSPPGGTSGRARFTGELFF,TGCACCAGCAGCCCGCCGGGAGGGACTAGCGGGAGGGCCCGGTTCACCGGGGAGCTGTTTTTT
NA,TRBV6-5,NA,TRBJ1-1,CASSPSRQVNTEAFF,TGTGCCAGCAGCCCCTCCCGACAGGTGAACACTGAAGCTTTCTTT
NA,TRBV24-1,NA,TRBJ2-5,CATAGTGVETQYF,TGTGCCACAGCCGGGACGGGGGTGGAGACCCAGTACTTC
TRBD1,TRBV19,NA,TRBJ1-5,CASRSGGGDQPQHF,TGTGCCAGTAGATCAGGGGGCGGTGATCAGCCCCAGCATTTT
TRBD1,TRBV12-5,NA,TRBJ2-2,CASRGQGELFF,TGTGCTAGCAGGGGGCAGGGGGAGCTGTTTTTT
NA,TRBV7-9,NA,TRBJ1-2,CASSFDYGYTF,TGTGCCAGCAGCTTCGACTATGGCTACACCTTC
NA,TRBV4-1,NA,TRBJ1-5,CASSQDWGQYNQPQHF,TGCGCCAGCAGCCAAGATTGGGGGCAGTACAATCAGCCCCAGCATTTT
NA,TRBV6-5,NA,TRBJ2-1,CASSITGNSYNEQFF,TGTGCCAGCAGTATTACAGGGAACTCCTACAATGAGCAGTTCTTC
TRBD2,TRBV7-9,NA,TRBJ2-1,CASSLVRTSGGSRGEQFF,TGTGCCAGCAGCTTAGTTAGGACTAGCGGGGGATCACGGGGTGAGCAGTTCTTC